Included here is one T cell receptor (beta chain) sequence, with context. CDR1 and CDR2 (germline): SNHLY, FYNNEI. This CDR3 contains 13 residues. The V gene lost 3 bases and the J gene lost 2 bases, with 8 bases spanning the gap. The data originate from a study of neurological immune-mediated disorders. One entry per CDR3 protein results from TCRdb running MiXCR on the 5' RACE reads. The data hold tens of thousands of distinct CDR3 sequences, with around 25% observed a single time. This chain joins TRBV2 and TRBJ2-7; D call uncertain. The receptor's source is a woman in her seventies in good health. Sequences were obtained from PBMCs. The chain's CDR3 is CASSDHIPYEQYF. DNA for the CDR3: TGTGCCAGCAGTGATCATATTCCCTACGAGCAGTACTTC.